Presented here are 2 T cell receptor beta chains from one specimen sequenced in a study of response to subunit inactivated influenza vaccine. TCRdb reprocessed the RT-PCR reads with MiXCR, giving one entry per CDR3 protein. The table has about 530,000 distinct CDR3 sequences, 12% seen once. This specimen was PBMCs from blood, taken on the day of vaccination. The source of these receptors is a man aged 45-65 years who received an inactivated influenza vaccine.

The chain is built from TRBV6-2 or TRBV6-3 and TRBJ1-2; D possibly corresponds to TRBD1 (5 bases). V lost 6 bases, J lost 8 bases, and 22 bases lay in between. The CDR3 runs 15 residues. Germline V CDR1 and CDR2: MNHEY, SVGEGT. This CDR3 is CASSSITGGTIGYTF. The CDR3 bases are TGTGCCAGCAGCTCCATTACAGGCGGAACCATCGGCTACACCTTC.

The chain is built from TRBV20-1 and TRBJ2-1, with D possibly matching TRBD2 (5 bases). The V end was cut by 6 bases, the J end by 0 bases, with 12 bases between. CDR1 is DFQATT, CDR2 SNEGSKA, per germline (reference sequence). This CDR3 comprises 14 residues. This chain's CDR3 is CSAFADYSYNEQFF. CDR3 nucleotides: TGCAGTGCGTTCGCCGACTACTCCTACAATGAGCAGTTCTTC.